These 3 T cell receptor beta chains share one sample of origin, sequenced in a study of blood T cell repertoires in COVID-19. Profiled with immunoSEQ multiplex PCR; TCRdb holds only in-frame clones, not every one. The sample lists about 70,000 clones, approximately 85% seen once, with roughly 5% in the top ten. Sequenced: peripheral blood. These receptors all stem from a man older than 75 with acute or convalescent COVID-19.

The genes are TRBV7-9 and TRBJ2-1, with 10 bases that match TRBD2. Germline lookup yields CDR1 SEHNR and CDR2 FQNEAQ (reference sequence). V shed 3 bases and J 7 bases; nucleotides not matched to a gene: 12. This CDR3 is 17 amino acids long. CDR3: CASSFIRGGLAQNEQFF. In nucleotides, the CDR3 is TGTGCCAGCAGCTTTATAAGGGGGGGACTAGCGCAGAATGAGCAGTTCTTC. Variable domain in full (rest from reference TRBV7-9 and TRBJ2-1): DTGVSQNPRHKITKRGQNVTFRCDPISEHNRLYWYRQTLGQGPEFLTYFQNEAQLEKSRLLSDRFSAERPKGSFSTLEIQRTEQGDSAMYLCASSFIRGGLAQNEQFFGPGTRLTVL.

The chain employs TRBV7-9 and TRBJ2-3; the D gene is possibly TRBD2 (6 bases). The CDR3 is 14 residues long. Germline loops: CDR1 SEHNR, CDR2 FQNEAQ (reference sequence). V lost 4 bases and J 2 bases, leaving 10 bases between the germline ends. The CDR3 nucleotides read TGTGCCAGCAGCTCTCGGGACTTCACAGATACGCAGTATTTT. It codes for CASSSRDFTDTQYF.

This sequence joins TRBV6-2 or TRBV6-3 and TRBJ2-2, with 9 bases that match TRBD2. The CDR3 covers 16 residues. V lost 1 base and J lost 1; bases outside the gene matches: 1. Germline CDR1 MNHEY, CDR2 SVGEGT. The CDR3 DNA follows: TGTGCCAGCAGTTACTTACTAGCGGGGAACACCGGGGAGCTGTTTTTT. It specifies CASSYLLAGNTGELFF.